Following are 27 T cell receptor beta chains from one sample sequenced in a study of vaccination and CD4 T cells after COVID-19. Their recognized antigens are unknown. The time point is: late sampling 161 to 241 days after vaccination in three convalescent patients. Noted treatment: approximately nine-day PBMC culture with coronavirus spike peptide pools or control peptides (ViraFEST assay). Sequence data for DNA of cultured CD4+ T cells were generated by the Oncomine TCR Beta short-read assay. TCRdb used MiXCR to reprocess the PCR reads, holding one entry per CDR3 protein. The data contain approximately 17,000 distinct CDR3 sequences, around 50% of them seen just once; the ten biggest clones take up less than 20%. This specimen was CD4+ T cells from blood, cultured in vitro, taken about 7 months after SARS-CoV-2 vaccination. Receptor source: a human donor who had recovered from COVID-19.

V and J are TRBV7-9 and TRBJ2-1; the D gene is possibly TRBD1 (7 bases). This CDR3 region has 17 residues. Trimming removed 5 bases from V and 7 bases from J, with 24 bases in between. Germline CDR1 reads SEHNR; CDR2 reads FQNEAQ (reference sequence). The CDR3 reads CASSPGGLAFPPNEQFF. CDR3 in DNA: TGTGCCAGCAGCCCAGGGGGGTTGGCCTTTCCGCCTAATGAGCAGTTCTTC.

J is TRBJ1-2 and V is TRBV5-8; no clear D gene. Germline-derived CDR1 and CDR2 are SGHTS and YDEGEE. CDR3 size: 14 residues. The V end was cut by 1 base, the J end by 10 bases, with 17 bases between. CDR3 in DNA: TGTGCCAGCAGCTTGACAGCCTCAAGGGCTCTCTACACCTTC. This translates into CASSLTASRALYTF.

The chain links TRBV6-1 to TRBJ2-7, with D perhaps TRBD2 (5 bases). Germline values: CDR1 MNHNS, CDR2 SASEGT. CDR3 size: 13 residues. Trimming removed 6 bases at V and 0 bases at J, with 9 bases between. This CDR3 is CASRDGISYEQYF. CDR3 nucleotide sequence: TGTGCCAGCAGAGACGGGATCTCCTACGAGCAGTACTTC.

This clonotype has a handful of counts. This chain connects TRBV15 to TRBJ2-5; 8 nucleotides line up with TRBD1. V lost 8 bases and J lost 5; bases outside the gene matches: 10. The CDR3 spans 14 residues. CDR1 LNHNV and CDR2 YYDKDF come from the germline V gene (reference sequence). This CDR3 is CATSPGQERETQYF. CDR3 DNA sequence: TGTGCCACCTCTCCGGGACAGGAAAGGGAGACCCAGTACTTC. The full variable domain, with the rest looked up from reference TRBV15 and TRBJ2-5, is DAMVIQNPRYQVTQFGKPVTLSCSQTLNHNVMYWYQQKSSQAPKLLFHYYDKDFNNEADTPDNFQSRRPNTSFCFLDIRSPGLGDTAMYLCATSPGQERETQYFGPGTRLLVL.

V and J are TRBV27 and TRBJ2-2; D gene ambiguous. V was pared by 2 bases and J by 4 bases, with 2 bases between. This CDR3 has 12 amino acids. Germline values: CDR1 MNHEY, CDR2 SMNVEV (reference sequence). DNA of the CDR3: TGTGCCAGCAGTTTAATCACCGGGGAGCTGTTTTTT. Protein sequence: CASSLITGELFF.

The chain is built from TRBV6-1 and TRBJ2-2; 10 bases align to TRBD1. The CDR3 contains 15 residues. In germline, CDR1 is MNHNS, CDR2 SASEGT. V lost 7 bases, J lost 8 bases, and 10 bases stayed unmatched. CDR3 loop: CASTQGQGVWGELFF. The CDR3 nucleotides read TGTGCCAGCACCCAAGGACAGGGGGTTTGGGGGGAGCTGTTTTTT.

This chain joins TRBV7-3 and TRBJ2-2, with 8 positions matching TRBD2. CDR1 is SGHTA, CDR2 FQGTGA, per germline. There are 14 residues in the CDR3. V was pared by 3 bases and J by 6 bases, with 3 bases of the junction left unmatched. In DNA, the CDR3 is TGTGCCAGCAGCTTGACTAGCGCCTCCGGGGAGCTGTTTTTT. It yields the protein CASSLTSASGELFF.

The chain recombines TRBV20-1 with TRBJ1-5; possible D gene TRBD1, 6 bases. Deletions cut 3 bases from V and 7 bases from J, with 13 bases between. This CDR3 region has 13 residues. The V gene's germline CDR1 is DFQATT and CDR2 SNEGSKA (reference sequence). DNA of the CDR3: TGCAGTGCTAGTGGAGGGGGGGTACAGCCCCAGCATTTT. Translated: CSASGGGVQPQHF.

The V gene is TRBV6-1, the J gene TRBJ2-2, with D possibly TRBD2 on 5 matching bases. CDR3 length equals 16 residues. Deletions cut 0 bases from V and 5 bases from J, with 13 bases between. Germline-derived CDR1 and CDR2 are MNHNS and SASEGT. Written as DNA, the CDR3 is TGTGCCAGCAGTGAAGCTTCCTACCCGGGGACCGGGGAGCTGTTTTTT. Protein sequence: CASSEASYPGTGELFF.

The chain is built from TRBV6-1 and TRBJ2-7; D not certain. Per germline, CDR1 MNHNS and CDR2 SASEGT. This CDR3 is 8 amino acids long. Deletions cut 8 bases from V and 4 bases from J, with 0 bases between. CDR3 sequence: CASYEQYF. CDR3 DNA sequence: TGTGCCAGCTACGAGCAGTACTTC.

The chain joins TRBV27 to TRBJ2-3, with D possibly being TRBD2 (5 bases). Germline V gives CDR1 MNHEY, CDR2 SMNVEV (reference sequence). The CDR3 totals 17 residues. Trimming shortened V by 2 bases and J by 4 bases, and 19 bases separated the two germline ends. DNA for the CDR3: TGTGCCAGCAGTTTAATCGGGGATGCGCTCTGGGCAGATACGCAGTATTTT. Translated: CASSLIGDALWADTQYF.

In its sample, this clonotype is medium-sized (0.01 to 0.1%). The chain recombines TRBV6-1 with TRBJ1-6, with D unclear. Germline CDR1 and CDR2: MNHNS and SASEGT. This CDR3 has 14 residues. V dropped 4 bases and J dropped 2 bases, with 6 bases sitting between them. The chain's CDR3 is CASSAGPYNSPLHF. The CDR3 DNA reads TGTGCCAGCAGTGCCGGACCCTATAATTCACCCCTCCACTTT.

The rearrangement links TRBV7-2 to TRBJ2-1; no clear D gene. This CDR3 region has 16 residues. Germline V gene lookup returns CDR1 SGHTA and CDR2 FQGNSA. V lost 6 bases and J 1 base, leaving 16 bases between the germline ends. DNA for the CDR3: TGTGCCAGCAGTCGGGTCCTGGGTAGTTCCTACAATGAGCAGTTCTTC. This encodes CASSRVLGSSYNEQFF.

With respect to this clonotype: Germline is not matched at one junction end, which may reflect a read error. The chain combines TRBV7-7 with TRBJ2-5; possible D gene TRBD1, 6 bases. CDR3 length equals 15 residues. CDR1 and CDR2 from the germline V gene are SSHAT and FNYEAQ (reference sequence). DNA of the CDR3: TGTGCTAGCAGCCGACAGGCAGGGTTTATGGAGACCCAGTACTTC. As protein: CASSRQAGFMETQYF.

This clonotype turned up a few times. This chain links TRBV6-1 with TRBJ2-2; possible D gene TRBD2, 6 bases. The CDR3 sequence is 17 residues long. V was clipped by 4 bases and J by 3 bases, with 18 bases between them. Germline loops: CDR1 MNHNS, CDR2 SASEGT. CDR3 bases: TGTGCCAGCAGTGGGAAGGGACTCCGAGTATACACCGGGGAGCTGTTTTTT. It specifies CASSGKGLRVYTGELFF.

This clonotype was recorded once. The chain recombines TRBV18 with TRBJ1-2; a weak D match, TRBD1 (6 bases). Per the germline V gene, CDR1 is KGHSH and CDR2 is LQKENI. Trimming left V 8 bases short and J 4 bases short, with 14 bases between. The CDR3 sequence is 13 residues long. The CDR3 spells CASTLRDTYGYTF. Here the CDR3 DNA reads TGTGCCAGCACCCTCAGGGACACCTATGGCTACACCTTC. The whole variable domain, remainder taken from reference TRBV18 and TRBJ1-2, is NAGVMQNPRHLVRRRGQEARLRCSPMKGHSHVYWYRQLPEEGLKFMVYLQKENIIDESGMPKERFSAEFPKEGPSILRIQQVVRGDSAAYFCASTLRDTYGYTFGSGTRLTVV.

This clonotype appeared a few times. V usage is TRBV7-3 and J usage is TRBJ1-1; tentatively, D is TRBD1 (5 bases). The ends were cut back, 0 bases at V and 3 bases at J, with 8 bases in the middle. CDR1 is SGHTA and CDR2 is FQGTGA in the germline V gene. This CDR3 has 14 residues. The CDR3 here is CASSLTGGDTEAFF. The CDR3 region has the DNA TGTGCCAGCAGCTTAACCGGAGGGGACACTGAAGCTTTCTTT.

This chain connects TRBV2 to TRBJ2-7, with D maybe TRBD1 (6 bases). This CDR3 has 13 amino acids. In germline, CDR1 is SNHLY, CDR2 FYNNEI. V shed 0 bases and J shed 6 bases, with 9 bases lying between them. The CDR3 reads CASSEAGGSEQYF. In DNA, the CDR3 is TGTGCCAGCAGTGAAGCTGGGGGCTCCGAGCAGTACTTC.

The gene calls are TRBV7-9 and TRBJ1-1; D not certain. The CDR3 extends over 11 amino acids. The V and J ends lost 5 bases and 9 bases respectively, with 10 bases between them. CDR1 is SEHNR, CDR2 FQNEAQ, per germline (reference sequence). CDR3 sequence: CASSKEVQAFF. As DNA, the CDR3 is TGTGCCAGCAGCAAAGAAGTACAAGCTTTCTTT.

The chain links TRBV6-5 to TRBJ2-7, with a weak D call TRBD2 (5 bases). This CDR3 comprises 15 residues. CDR1 and CDR2 from the germline V gene are MNHEY and SVGAGI. The V and J ends lost 0 bases and 5 bases respectively, with 14 bases between them. CDR3: CASSYSSLAIHEQYF. The CDR3 DNA is TGTGCCAGCAGTTACTCGAGCCTAGCTATCCACGAGCAGTACTTC.

The DNA for the CDR3 is TGTGCCAGCAGGTTGGTCTCTGGGGCCAACGTCCTGACTTTC. Translated, it gives CASRLVSGANVLTF. V usage is TRBV2 and J usage is TRBJ2-6; D is unclear. Germline loops: CDR1 SNHLY, CDR2 FYNNEI. Trimming pared 6 bases from V and 0 bases from J, leaving 6 bases between. The CDR3 runs to 14 residues.

This chain links TRBV7-9 with TRBJ2-2, with D hard to call. The CDR3 covers 13 residues. V was shortened by 5 bases and J by 8 bases, with 12 bases between the two germline ends. Germline CDR1 SEHNR, CDR2 FQNEAQ (reference sequence). The CDR3 DNA reads TGTGCCAGCAGCCTCCCATCTAGGGGGGAGCTGTTTTTT. It specifies CASSLPSRGELFF.

The chain combines TRBV7-2 with TRBJ2-3; D possibly corresponds to TRBD2 (6 bases). Germline assignment: CDR1 SGHTA and CDR2 FQGNSA. CDR3 length equals 15 residues. Trimming cost V 5 bases and J 10 bases, with 22 bases left between them. CDR3 sequence (DNA): TGTGCCAGCAGCCCACAAGCAGCGCCGGGACTGGCGCAGTATTTT. Residues: CASSPQAAPGLAQYF.

The chain couples TRBV11-3 to TRBJ2-7; 11 bases are a match to TRBD2. The V and J ends lost 0 bases and 4 bases, in that order; junction bases with no gene match: 8. This CDR3 has 17 residues. In germline, CDR1 is SGHNT, CDR2 YENEEA. This CDR3 is CASSLEAAASGRYEQYF. The CDR3 bases are TGTGCCAGCAGCTTAGAGGCGGCGGCTAGCGGGAGGTACGAGCAGTACTTC.

J is TRBJ2-5 and V is TRBV6-1; no firm D call. V dropped 8 bases and J dropped 7 bases, with 5 bases sitting between them. The CDR3 totals 9 residues. Germline V gene data show CDR1 as MNHNS and CDR2 as SASEGT. CDR3 nucleotide sequence: TGTGCCAGCGGTGGGACCCAGTACTTC. The encoded protein is CASGGTQYF.

The V call is TRBV7-9, the J call TRBJ1-2; the D is unclear. V gave up 2 bases and J gave up 7 bases, with 5 bases separating them. Germline V gene data show CDR1 as SEHNR and CDR2 as FQNEAQ (reference sequence). The CDR3 is 11 amino acids. The DNA of the CDR3 is TGTGCCAGCAGCTTATGGATTGGCTACACCTTC. Amino acids: CASSLWIGYTF. The full variable domain, its missing parts supplied by reference TRBV7-9 and TRBJ1-2, is DTGVSQNPRHKITKRGQNVTFRCDPISEHNRLYWYRQTLGQGPEFLTYFQNEAQLEKSRLLSDRFSAERPKGSFSTLEIQRTEQGDSAMYLCASSLWIGYTFGSGTRLTVV.

In its sample, this clonotype was seen a few times. The gene calls are TRBV10-3 and TRBJ2-2; 10 bases are a match to TRBD2. The CDR3 covers 15 residues. From germline, CDR1 is ENHRY and CDR2 SYGVKD. The V and J ends lost 4 bases and 4 bases, in that order; junction bases with no gene match: 3. CDR3 nucleotide sequence: TGTGCCATCAGTGCCAGCGGGAGGGCCACCGGGGAGCTGTTTTTT. Encoded protein: CAISASGRATGELFF.